This paragraph covers one TCR beta chain sequence. Its antigen remains undetermined. One base away there is no much larger clone; base qualities are not given. The data belong to a study of shared clonotypes between healthy human individuals (dated by TCRdb to about 2020). About the study as a whole: The cohort included three men and a couple of women between 18 and 49 years of age. For each donor, three plates each were used for CD4 naive and CD4 memory, two plates were used for CD8 naive, and one plate was used for CD8 memory. To estimate repertoire size and how much clonotypes are shared between individuals, the study performed deep sequencing of blood TCR repertoires from roughly five healthy adults. To increase sequencing depth and limit assay-specific biases, TCR repertoire library preparation and sequencing were carried out by different laboratories using diverse techniques. Between about 0.94 and 8.9 billion PBMCs per donor were obtained by leukapheresis. The paper as a whole reports these results and caveats: Incomplete sequencing was indicated by rarefaction of sorted-subset datasets, despite the large sequencing depth. Sampling was limited to blood, and TCR repertoires in tissue likely differ from TCR repertoires in blood. Higher generation probabilities were observed for clonotypes shared by all four sorted-subset donors than for non-shared clonotypes. Because the study included only a small number of donors, the genetic and exposure-history diversity represented was limited. Based on pairwise subsampling, the degree of clonotype sharing among donors was expected to be affected by sequencing depth. Across a handful of donors, approximately 5% of naive CD4, around 3.3% of naive CD8, 2% to 2.5% of memory CD4, and roughly 0.41% of memory CD8 clonotypes were shared. Naive subsets generally had larger estimated clonotype richness than memory subsets.

The CDR3 starts with the cysteine, ends with the phenylalanine, and has 14 residues. Just CDR3 DNA is preserved here, 42 bases in frame from base 1. Trimming takes 4 bases from V and 0 bases from J, and the germline ends sit 10 bases apart. CDR1 and CDR2 were assigned from the germline V gene as SGHRS and YFSETQ. Using the deep immunoSEQ assay, TCR CDR3 regions were amplified from genomic DNA by multiplex PCR. Extracted genomic DNA from each cell subset was spread evenly across all wells of several immunoSEQ 96-well plates, with each plate serving as a replicate. For sorted subsets, about 220 ng of genomic DNA, equivalent to 25,000 to 30,000 T cell genomes, went into each replicate PCR. Purified libraries were measured with a Qubit 3.0 fluorometer, size-checked on a Bioanalyzer 2100, and measured again with the KAPA Library Quantification kit. A separate single-read 150-cycle Illumina NextSeq 550 flow cell was used to sequence each immunoSEQ 96-well plate. The study's processing was this. Because only junctional sequences without quality scores were contained in the immunoSEQ output, filtering matching that applied to full-length reads could not be performed. Sequences were annotated with PyIR, a Python wrapper for IgBLAST v1.9, and V/J genes and CDR3 were assigned using IMGT germline references. Any read was removed if the V/J assignment was weak (E-value above 1e-6), the CDR3 was missing, or the read contained stop codons, out-of-frame junctions, or ambiguous translated residues. V3J clonotypes were defined as sequences sharing an identical inferred V gene, J gene, and CDR3 amino acid sequence. To compute the percentage overlap between repertoires, the number of shared unique clonotypes was divided by the size of the smaller repertoire. Repertoire richness was assessed with RTK rarefaction, the Chao1 estimator, and Recon v2.1 estimates of unobserved clonotypes. Generation probabilities were computed with OLGA for all TCRbeta clonotypes obtained by the gDNA method from four donors. Drawn from immuneACCESS, this table holds only the in-frame rearrangements with V and J called that TCRdb kept. Clones are partly lost; checked studies trace under half to an unresolved V gene and leave the rest unexplained. The V and J calls and clone size come from that table; D and trimming were worked out from the DNA. The sample data list millions of clones, and 85% to 95% of these were observed just once. Of the sample, roughly 0.15% falls within the top ten clones.

The donors were healthy, HIV-negative adults who had no recently reported acute infections or vaccinations. All donors were Caucasian adults living in Nashville, Tennessee, USA. CD4+ T cells were enriched by magnetic negative selection, after which naive cells were positively selected on CD45RA and the negative fraction was taken as the memory subset. Blood was collected by leukapheresis, and PBMCs were isolated by Ficoll-Histopaque density gradient centrifugation and then cryopreserved in liquid nitrogen vapor phase. Purity and quantity of every magnetically sorted T cell population were checked by analytical flow cytometry. From each sorted fraction, genomic DNA was isolated and quantified by UV absorbance on a Nanodrop 2000c.

The V and J genes are TRBV5-1 and TRBJ1-1; 5 matching bases give a weak D call of TRBD1. The receptor comes from a man in his late teens or twenties in good health. The sample taken for sequencing was naive CD4+ T cells sorted from blood. Reading the label with the study, this specimen's cell subset or site is: CD45RA+ positively selected. The nucleotide sequence reads as follows: TGCGCCAGCAGCATACGGGACCTGAACACTGAAGCTTTCTTT. The translation is CASSIRDLNTEAFF. Outside the CDR3, residues come from the reference TRBV5-1 and TRBJ1-1 proteins, so the full variable domain is: KAGVTQTPRYLIKTRGQQVTLSCSPISGHRSVSWYQQTPGQGLQFLFEYFSETQRNKGNFPGRFSGRQFSNSRSEMNVSTLELGDSALYLCASSIRDLNTEAFFGQGTRLTVV.